The next 29 T cell receptor beta chains were all read from a single sample in a study of T cell changes during pregnancy in multiple sclerosis. TCRdb's table, derived via immunoSEQ multiplex PCR, lists solely in-frame clones and lacks some. In the table there are about 36,000 clones, roughly 92% of which are singletons. Sequenced material: PBMCs (not recorded whether the cells were cultured). The receptors stem from a female donor with multiple sclerosis, enrolled in a pregnancy study.

The chain has TRBV5-1 and TRBJ1-4; weak D call: TRBD1 (5 bases). This CDR3 spans 14 amino acids. V was shortened by 3 bases and J by 4 bases, with 10 bases between the two germline ends. In germline, CDR1 is SGHRS, CDR2 YFSETQ. The CDR3 spells CASSWGDGNEKLFF. The CDR3 DNA reads TGCGCCAGCAGCTGGGGGGACGGTAATGAAAAACTGTTTTTT.

V usage is TRBV10-1 and J usage is TRBJ2-3; maybe TRBD2 (5 bases). CDR3 size: 16 residues. From germline, CDR1 is WNHNN and CDR2 SYGVQD (reference sequence). V was pared by 3 bases and J by 0 bases, with 13 bases between. This CDR3 reads CASSEGLAASTDTQYF. CDR3 DNA sequence: TGCGCCAGCAGTGAAGGTCTAGCCGCTAGCACAGATACGCAGTATTTT.

V is TRBV5-1 and J is TRBJ2-3; D is possibly TRBD1 or TRBD2 (5 bases each). Trimming removed 2 bases from V and 5 bases from J, with 15 bases in between. Germline CDR1 and CDR2: SGHRS and YFSETQ. The CDR3 is 15 residues long. The CDR3, as DNA: TGCGCCAGCAGCTTCCCGGGACCATCTCGAGATACGCAGTATTTT. As protein: CASSFPGPSRDTQYF.

The chain combines TRBV28 with TRBJ1-5; D may be TRBD1 (6 bases). The V and J ends lost 3 bases and 6 bases respectively, with 15 bases between them. Germline assignment: CDR1 MDHEN and CDR2 SYDVKM. CDR3 length equals 15 residues. The CDR3 bases are TGTGCCAGCAGTTTTCAAGGGGGGATCAGTCAGCCCCAGCATTTT. Translation gives CASSFQGGISQPQHF.

The chain is built from TRBV6-1 and TRBJ1-5, with D hard to call. The CDR3 spans 15 residues. The V gene lost 4 bases and the J gene lost 6 bases, with 16 bases spanning the gap. The V gene's germline CDR1 is MNHNS and CDR2 SASEGT. The CDR3, as DNA: TGTGCCAGCAGTGTAACCGGCCTCGGAAGTCAGCCCCAGCATTTT. This encodes CASSVTGLGSQPQHF.

This chain joins TRBV4-1 and TRBJ1-1, with 8 nucleotides matching TRBD1. CDR3 length: 15 amino acids. CDR1 and CDR2 from the germline V gene are MGHRA and YSYEKL. The trim removed 0 bases at V and 9 bases at J, leaving 9 bases unmatched. CDR3 sequence: CASSQEPQGAWKAFF. CDR3 nucleotide sequence: TGCGCCAGCAGCCAAGAACCGCAGGGGGCGTGGAAAGCTTTCTTT.

The V gene is TRBV5-4, the J gene TRBJ2-3; 12 bases are shared with TRBD2. The CDR3 has 16 amino acids. From germline, CDR1 is SGHNT and CDR2 YYREEE (reference sequence). J was trimmed by 5 bases and V by 3 bases; bases with no gene match: 7. The CDR3: CASSSKTSGSIDTQYF. Written as DNA, the CDR3 is TGTGCCAGCAGCTCCAAGACTAGCGGGAGTATAGATACGCAGTATTTT.

The genes are TRBV28 and TRBJ1-1; no clear D gene. The V end was cut by 5 bases, the J end by 2 bases, with 12 bases between. The CDR3 is 14 amino acids. Germline CDR1 MDHEN, CDR2 SYDVKM. Written as DNA, the CDR3 is TGTGCCAGCAGTCCATGGACGGGAAACACTGAAGCTTTCTTT. Translating gives CASSPWTGNTEAFF.

The V and J genes are TRBV10-3 and TRBJ2-2; TRBD2 matches 7 bases. V lost 3 bases and J lost 7; bases outside the gene matches: 8. Germline V CDR1 and CDR2: ENHRY, SYGVKD. The CDR3 spans 15 residues. CDR3 nucleotides: TGTGCCATCAGTGATCTGCGGGAGTTCGTCGGGGAGCTGTTTTTT. Its protein product is CAISDLREFVGELFF.

V usage is TRBV28 and J usage is TRBJ2-7, with unresolved D. V shed 4 bases and J shed 2 bases, with 15 bases lying between them. The CDR3 covers 15 residues. Per the germline V gene, CDR1 is MDHEN and CDR2 is SYDVKM. This chain's CDR3 is CASSSVGSLTYEQYF. The CDR3 region has the DNA TGTGCCAGCAGTTCCGTAGGCAGCTTAACCTACGAGCAGTACTTC.

The CDR3 nucleotides are TGTGCCAGCAGACGGACAGGGTTGGTCTCCTACGAGCAGTACTTC. The encoded protein is CASRRTGLVSYEQYF. The genes are TRBV6-5 and TRBJ2-7, with TRBD1 matching 8 bases. The V gene end was trimmed by 6 bases and the J gene end by 0 bases; junction bases not matched to a gene: 7. Germline lookup yields CDR1 MNHEY and CDR2 SVGAGI. The CDR3 covers 15 residues.

The chain employs TRBV6-1 and TRBJ1-5; 8 positions agree with TRBD1. Germline lookup yields CDR1 MNHNS and CDR2 SASEGT. The trim removed 4 bases at V and 2 bases at J, leaving 7 bases unmatched. The CDR3 consists of 16 residues. For the CDR3, the DNA is TGTGCCAGCAGTGGGGGACAGGATATAGGCAATCAGCCCCAGCATTTT. Translated, it gives CASSGGQDIGNQPQHF.

The gene calls are TRBV9 and TRBJ2-3; D not certain. The CDR3 loop spans 14 amino acids. Germline V gives CDR1 SGDLS, CDR2 YYNGEE. The V and J ends lost 3 bases and 2 bases respectively, with 10 bases between them. This CDR3 is CASSARNPTDTQYF. In DNA, the CDR3 is TGTGCCAGCAGCGCGAGAAACCCCACAGATACGCAGTATTTT.

J is TRBJ2-3 and V is TRBV5-8; TRBD2 might be the D (6 bases). Trimming left V 6 bases short and J 1 base short, with 12 bases between. This CDR3 has 14 amino acids. The germline CDR1 and CDR2 sequences are SGHTS and YDEGEE. This CDR3 reads CASKSGWGTDTQYF. For the CDR3, the DNA is TGTGCCAGCAAGAGCGGGTGGGGCACAGATACGCAGTATTTT.

CDR3 sequence reads: CASSLQRERYSETQYF. In DNA, the CDR3 is TGTGCCAGCAGCTTGCAGCGGGAGCGGTACTCAGAGACCCAGTACTTC. The chain uses TRBV13 and TRBJ2-5; TRBD2 matches 8 bases. There are 16 residues in the CDR3. V dropped 3 bases and J dropped 4; count of bases not matched to a gene: 10. Germline V gene data show CDR1 as PRHDT and CDR2 as FYEKMQ (reference sequence). Together with reference TRBV13 and TRBJ2-5, the CDR3 gives the full variable domain: AAGVIQSPRHLIKEKRETATLKCYPIPRHDTVYWYQQGPGQDPQFLISFYEKMQSDKGSIPDRFSAQQFSDYHSELNMSSLELGDSALYFCASSLQRERYSETQYFGPGTRLLVL.

V usage is TRBV6-4 and J usage is TRBJ1-5; TRBD1 matches 7 bases. Trimming took 4 bases from V and 4 from J; bases not matched to a gene: 4. The CDR3 runs 14 residues. Germline V gene lookup returns CDR1 MRHNA and CDR2 SNTAGT. CDR3: CASSGQGGNQPQHF. The CDR3 nucleotides are TGTGCCAGCAGTGGACAGGGTGGGAATCAGCCCCAGCATTTT.

The V and J genes are TRBV2 and TRBJ2-1; 12 nucleotides align to TRBD2. CDR1 SNHLY and CDR2 FYNNEI come from the germline V gene. The CDR3 contains 15 residues. The V gene end was trimmed by 6 bases and the J gene end by 8 bases; junction bases not matched to a gene: 8. The CDR3 DNA sequence: TGTGCCAGCAGGAGACTAGCGGGAGCGGGAGATGAGCAGTTCTTC. The encoded protein is CASRRLAGAGDEQFF.

The V and J genes are TRBV5-1 and TRBJ2-7, with D perhaps TRBD1 or TRBD2 (5 bases each). The V and J ends lost 0 bases and 2 bases respectively, with 15 bases between them. The germline V gene encodes CDR1 SGHRS and CDR2 YFSETQ. This CDR3 comprises 16 residues. The CDR3, as DNA: TGCGCCAGCAGCTTGGCCTCGGCGCGAGGGGCCTACGAGCAGTACTTC. It is translated as CASSLASARGAYEQYF.

The rearrangement joins TRBV30 to TRBJ2-7, with TRBD1 as a possible D gene (5 bases). There are 12 residues in the CDR3. Germline CDR1 reads GTSNPN; CDR2 reads SVGIG (reference sequence). Trimming left V 3 bases short and J 4 bases short, with 10 bases between. CDR3 region: CAWSRVTYEQYF. In DNA form, the CDR3 reads TGTGCCTGGAGCAGGGTTACTTACGAGCAGTACTTC.

CDR3 sequence: CASSSLIQTPGRSLTGANVLTF. CDR3 nucleotide sequence: TGTGCCAGCAGTTCTCTCATACAGACTCCGGGACGTAGTCTAACGGGGGCCAACGTCCTGACTTTC. This chain joins TRBV27 and TRBJ2-6; D may be TRBD1 or TRBD2 (5 bases each). Germline CDR1 and CDR2: MNHEY and SMNVEV (reference sequence). Trimming left V 4 bases short and J 4 bases short, with 32 bases between. This CDR3 has 22 amino acids.

V is TRBV6-1 and J is TRBJ2-3, with TRBD2 matching 7 bases. V trimming: 3 bases; J trimming: 5 bases; junction bases outside the gene matches: 14. CDR3 length: 17 residues. CDR1 and CDR2 from the germline V gene are MNHNS and SASEGT. The CDR3 here is CASSDNPRGGPGDTQYF. The CDR3 nucleotides are TGTGCCAGCAGTGATAACCCTAGGGGAGGGCCAGGAGATACGCAGTATTTT.

V usage is TRBV6-4 and J usage is TRBJ2-1; D possibly corresponds to TRBD2 (6 bases). Deletions cut 8 bases from V and 8 bases from J, with 16 bases between. CDR1 is MRHNA and CDR2 is SNTAGT in the germline V gene. This CDR3 spans 13 amino acids. The CDR3 reads CASGRTGEDEQFF. CDR3 coding DNA: TGTGCCAGCGGGAGAACGGGAGAGGATGAGCAGTTCTTC.

The chain combines TRBV6-5 with TRBJ1-1, with D possibly matching TRBD1 (5 bases). This CDR3 spans 12 amino acids. The germline CDR1 and CDR2 sequences are MNHEY and SVGAGI. The V end lost 2 bases, the J end lost 6 bases, and 7 bases lay between the germline ends. CDR3 in DNA: TGTGCCAGCAGTTACACCAGGGCTGAAGCTTTCTTT. Its translation: CASSYTRAEAFF.

The chain is built from TRBV11-3 and TRBJ1-1; D is possibly TRBD1 (6 bases). Trimming removed 5 bases at V and 8 bases at J, with 15 bases between. The CDR3 loop spans 13 amino acids. Germline CDR1 SGHNT, CDR2 YENEEA. Here the CDR3 reads CASSHKSQGEAFF. As DNA, the CDR3 is TGTGCCAGCAGCCATAAATCACAGGGCGAAGCTTTCTTT.

In this sample, this clone turned up once. The chain combines TRBV5-1 with TRBJ2-7, with D perhaps matching TRBD2 (5 bases). Germline assignment: CDR1 SGHRS and CDR2 YFSETQ. This CDR3 is built from 15 residues. Between the trimmed V and J ends, which lost 1 base and 3 bases, there was a span of 14 bases. The CDR3: CASSLSLATSYEQYF. In DNA form, the CDR3 reads TGCGCCAGCAGCTTGAGTCTAGCTACGAGCTACGAGCAGTACTTC.

The rearrangement links TRBV5-1 to TRBJ2-1; D may be TRBD2 (5 bases). V dropped 2 bases and J dropped 0 bases, with 12 bases sitting between them. The CDR3 loop spans 16 amino acids. Germline CDR1 is SGHRS and CDR2 is YFSETQ. The CDR3 coding sequence is TGCGCCAGCAGCTTTGCTAGCAGATACTCCTACAATGAGCAGTTCTTC. Residues: CASSFASRYSYNEQFF.

V and J are TRBV19 and TRBJ2-1; TRBD2 is a possible D gene (5 bases). The germline gives CDR1 LNHDA, CDR2 SQIVND (reference sequence). This CDR3 has 14 amino acids. The V end lost 1 base, the J end lost 3 bases, and 7 bases lay between the germline ends. The CDR3 is CASSIGEGYNEQFF. In DNA form, the CDR3 reads TGTGCCAGTAGTATAGGAGAGGGCTACAATGAGCAGTTCTTC.

A single count supports this clone. CDR3 protein: CAWSVTRRGSGTQYF. The CDR3 DNA follows: TGTGCCTGGAGTGTAACGAGGCGGGGTTCTGGGACGCAGTATTTT. V is TRBV30 and J is TRBJ2-3; tentatively, D is TRBD2 (6 bases). This CDR3 contains 15 residues. The germline CDR1 and CDR2 sequences are GTSNPN and SVGIG (reference sequence). With 0 bases removed from V and 9 bases from J, the gap between germline ends came to 19 bases.

This rearrangement joins TRBV19 to TRBJ2-1; 12 nucleotides agree with TRBD2. Per germline, CDR1 LNHDA and CDR2 SQIVND (reference sequence). V gave up 5 bases and J gave up 6 bases; unmatched junction bases: 8. The CDR3 loop spans 16 amino acids. The CDR3 reads CASSSWTSGIFNEQFF. The CDR3, as DNA: TGTGCCAGTAGTTCGTGGACTAGCGGGATATTCAATGAGCAGTTCTTC.